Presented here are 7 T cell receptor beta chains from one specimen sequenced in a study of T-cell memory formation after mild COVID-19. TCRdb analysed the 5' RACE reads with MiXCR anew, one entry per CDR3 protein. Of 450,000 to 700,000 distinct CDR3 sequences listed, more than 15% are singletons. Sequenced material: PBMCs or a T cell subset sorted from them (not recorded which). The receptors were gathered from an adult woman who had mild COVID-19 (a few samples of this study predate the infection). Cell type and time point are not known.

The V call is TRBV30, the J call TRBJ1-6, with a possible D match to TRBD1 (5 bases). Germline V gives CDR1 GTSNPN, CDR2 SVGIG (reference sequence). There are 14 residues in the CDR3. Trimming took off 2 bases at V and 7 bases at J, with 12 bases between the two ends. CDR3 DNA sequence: TGTGCCTGGAGTTCAAGGGGATTCAATTCACCCCTCCACTTT. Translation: CAWSSRGFNSPLHF. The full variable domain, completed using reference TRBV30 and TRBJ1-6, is SQTIHQWPATLVQPVGSPLSLECTVEGTSNPNLYWYRQAAGRGLQLLFYSVGIGQISSEVPQNLSASRPQDRQFILSSKKLLLSDSGFYLCAWSSRGFNSPLHFGNGTRLTVT.

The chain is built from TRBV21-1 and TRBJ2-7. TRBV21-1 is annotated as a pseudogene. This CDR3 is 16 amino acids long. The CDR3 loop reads CASSKAQRSLSYEQYF. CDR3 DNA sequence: TGTGCCAGCAGCAAAGCGCAGCGTTCGCTCTCCTACGAGCAGTACTTC.

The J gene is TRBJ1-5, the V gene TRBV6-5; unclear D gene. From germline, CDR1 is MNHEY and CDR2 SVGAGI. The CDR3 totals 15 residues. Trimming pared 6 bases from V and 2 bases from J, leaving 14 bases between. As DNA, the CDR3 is TGTGCCAGCAGGGCCTCGGTTAGGGGCAATCAGCCCCAGCATTTT. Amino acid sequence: CASRASVRGNQPQHF.

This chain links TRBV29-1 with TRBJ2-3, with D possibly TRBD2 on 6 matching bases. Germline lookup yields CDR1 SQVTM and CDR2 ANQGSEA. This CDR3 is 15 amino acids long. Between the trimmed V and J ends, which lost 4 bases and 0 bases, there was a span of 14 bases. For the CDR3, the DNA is TGCAGCGTTGGGGCGGGGAGTATAAGCACAGATACGCAGTATTTT. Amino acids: CSVGAGSISTDTQYF.

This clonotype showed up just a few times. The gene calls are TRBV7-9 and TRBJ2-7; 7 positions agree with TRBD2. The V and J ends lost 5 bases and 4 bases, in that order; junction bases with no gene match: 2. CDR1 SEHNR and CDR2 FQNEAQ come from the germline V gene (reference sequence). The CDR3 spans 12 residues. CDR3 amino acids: CASSREVYEQYF. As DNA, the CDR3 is TGTGCCAGCAGCCGGGAGGTTTACGAGCAGTACTTC.

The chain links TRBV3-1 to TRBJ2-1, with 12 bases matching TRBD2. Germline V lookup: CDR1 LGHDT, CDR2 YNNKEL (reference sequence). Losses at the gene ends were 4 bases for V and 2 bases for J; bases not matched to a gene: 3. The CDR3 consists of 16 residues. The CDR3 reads CASSPTSGGTYNEQFF. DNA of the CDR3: TGTGCCAGCAGCCCCACTAGCGGGGGGACCTACAATGAGCAGTTCTTC.

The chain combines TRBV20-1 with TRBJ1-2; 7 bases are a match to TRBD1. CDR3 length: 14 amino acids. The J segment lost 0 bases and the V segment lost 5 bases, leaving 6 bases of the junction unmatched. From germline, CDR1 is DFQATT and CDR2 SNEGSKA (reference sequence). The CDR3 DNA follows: TGCAGTGCTCCTACCGACAGGGCTAACTATGGCTACACCTTC. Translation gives CSAPTDRANYGYTF.